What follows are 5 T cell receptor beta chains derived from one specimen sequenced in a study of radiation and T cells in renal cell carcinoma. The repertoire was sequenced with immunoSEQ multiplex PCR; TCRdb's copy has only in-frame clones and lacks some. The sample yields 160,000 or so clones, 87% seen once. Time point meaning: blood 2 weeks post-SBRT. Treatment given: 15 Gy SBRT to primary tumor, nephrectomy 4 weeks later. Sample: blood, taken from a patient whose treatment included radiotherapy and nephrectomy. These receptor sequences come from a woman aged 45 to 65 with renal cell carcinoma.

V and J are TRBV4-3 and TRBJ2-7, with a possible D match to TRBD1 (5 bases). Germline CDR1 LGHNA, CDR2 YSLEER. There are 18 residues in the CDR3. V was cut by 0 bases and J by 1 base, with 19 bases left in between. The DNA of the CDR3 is TGCGCCAGCAGCCAAGAGATATCAGGCAGGGTAACTTCCTACGAGCAGTACTTC. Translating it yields CASSQEISGRVTSYEQYF.

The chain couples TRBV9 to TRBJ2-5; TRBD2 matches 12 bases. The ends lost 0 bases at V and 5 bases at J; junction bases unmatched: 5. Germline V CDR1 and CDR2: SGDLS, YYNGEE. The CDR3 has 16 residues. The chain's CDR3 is CASSVVLAGGQETQYF. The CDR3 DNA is TGTGCCAGCAGCGTAGTCCTAGCGGGGGGGCAGGAGACCCAGTACTTC.

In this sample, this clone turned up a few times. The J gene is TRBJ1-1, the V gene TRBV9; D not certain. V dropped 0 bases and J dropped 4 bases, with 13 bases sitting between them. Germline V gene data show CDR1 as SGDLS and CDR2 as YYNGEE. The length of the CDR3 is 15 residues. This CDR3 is CASSVGMGFGTEAFF. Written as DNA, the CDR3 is TGTGCCAGCAGCGTAGGGATGGGGTTCGGCACTGAAGCTTTCTTT.

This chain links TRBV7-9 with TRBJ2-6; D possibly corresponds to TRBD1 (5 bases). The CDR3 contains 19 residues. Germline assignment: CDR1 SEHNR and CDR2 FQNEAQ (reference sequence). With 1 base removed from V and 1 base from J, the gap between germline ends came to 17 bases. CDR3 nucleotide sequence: TGTGCCAGCAGCTTAGGAATTGGCAGGGCCCATTCTGGGGCCAACGTCCTGACTTTC. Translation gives CASSLGIGRAHSGANVLTF.

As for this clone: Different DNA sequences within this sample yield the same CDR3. The CDR3 DNA is TGTGCCAGCACCGAAGACAGGGTGAACACTGAAGCTTTCTTT. Translation: CASTEDRVNTEAFF. The V and J genes are TRBV6-5 and TRBJ1-1, with 7 bases lining up with TRBD1. The germline CDR1 and CDR2 sequences are MNHEY and SVGAGI. The V segment lost 7 bases and the J segment 0 bases; nucleotides outside the gene matches: 5. The CDR3 length is 14 residues.